This is a list of T cell receptor beta chains from one sample in a study of Graves' ophthalmopathy and Graves' hyperthyroidism. TCRdb processed the multiplex PCR reads anew with MiXCR; each CDR3 protein has one entry. The sample contains some 350,000 distinct CDR3 sequences, about a sixth of which appear only once. The material sequenced was peripheral blood. These receptors came from an adult woman with stable Graves' hyperthyroidism. The CDR3 runs from the conserved cysteine through the conserved F or W. A D gene is named only where the DNA matches it firmly. Only some rows state a clone size, as once, few, many or a class for expanded clones.

TRBJ2-7 many TRBV29-1 NA TGCAGCGTTGAAAGGCTCGAGGGGGGGTACGAGCAGTACTTC CSVERLEGGYEQYF
TRBJ2-5 many TRBV27 TRBD1 TGTGCCAGCAGAAGGACAGGGGGCAGCGGGGAGACCCAGTACTTC CASRRTGGSGETQYF
TRBJ2-1 NA TRBV7-6 NA TGTGCCAGCAGCTTACAGGGTGTGCGGAGCAATGAGCAGTTCTTC CASSLQGVRSNEQFF
TRBJ1-5 many TRBV20-1 NA TGCAGTGCTAGAGATCTCTATGGCCAGTTTAGCAATCAGCCCCAGCATTTT CSARDLYGQFSNQPQHF
TRBJ1-1 many TRBV20-1 NA TGCAGTGCTAGAGGACGGACAAGGGACACTGAAGCTTTCTTT CSARGRTRDTEAFF
TRBJ2-2 NA TRBV7-8 TRBD2 TGTGCCAGCAGCTTATCGGGACTAGCGGGAGACACCGGGGAGCTGTTTTTT CASSLSGLAGDTGELFF
TRBJ1-2 many TRBV19 NA TGTGCCAGTAGTATAAAACGGACCTATGGCTACACCTTC CASSIKRTYGYTF
TRBJ2-2 many TRBV6-1 NA TGTGCCAGCGGGCCCTCTATGAACACCGGGGAGCTGTTTTTT CASGPSMNTGELFF
TRBJ2-7 many TRBV12-3/TRBV12-4 TRBD2 TGTGCCAGCGCCGGGGCTAGCGGGAATTACGAGCAGTACTTC CASAGASGNYEQYF
TRBJ1-5 once TRBV4-1 TRBD1 TGCGCCAGCAGCCTAGTAGGTGACAGGGCGAATCAGCCCCAGCATTTT CASSLVGDRANQPQHF
TRBJ1-2 NA TRBV12-3/TRBV12-4 TRBD1 TGTGCCAGCAGTTGGGACAGGGGGCCGGATTACTATGGCTACACCTTC CASSWDRGPDYYGYTF
TRBJ1-1 many TRBV5-1 TRBD1 TGCGCCAGCAGCTTGGTGGGACAGGGGGCGATTAATTCTGAAGCTTTCTTT CASSLVGQGAINSEAFF
TRBJ2-7 few TRBV18 NA TGTGCCAGCTCACCGGCGGCCGACAGCTACGAGCAGTACTTC CASSPAADSYEQYF
TRBJ1-1 many TRBV6-1 NA TGTGCCAGCAGCCGGGAATCGGGGAACACTGAAGCTTTCTTT CASSRESGNTEAFF
TRBJ2-7 NA TRBV18 TRBD1 TGTGCCAGCTCAGACGACAGGGGGCGCTACGAGCAGTACTTC CASSDDRGRYEQYF
TRBJ2-5 many TRBV7-2 NA TGTGCCAGCAGCTTTATCATCCTAGGAGGCCAGTACTTC CASSFIILGGQYF
TRBJ2-2 NA TRBV7-8 TRBD2 TGTGCCAGCAGCGCCCTCGGGACTACCTACACCGGGGAGCTGTTTTTT CASSALGTTYTGELFF
TRBJ1-2 many TRBV3-1 TRBD1 TGTGCCAGCAGCTACTTGGACAGGGGAAACTATGGCTACACCTTC CASSYLDRGNYGYTF
TRBJ2-7 NA TRBV19 NA TGTGCCAGTAGTATATCTCTGGGGACCCACGAGCAGTACTTC CASSISLGTHEQYF
TRBJ2-5 few TRBV7-2 TRBD2 TGTGCCAGCAGCCACGGAGCGGGGGAGACCCAGTACTTC CASSHGAGETQYF
TRBJ2-7 many TRBV15 NA TGTGCCACCAGCAGAGGTGGGAAAGCTTCCTACGAGCAGTACTTC CATSRGGKASYEQYF
TRBJ2-5 NA TRBV2 TRBD2 TGTGCCAGCAAACACGATCCTAGCGGGGGAGTAGAGACCCAGTACTTC CASKHDPSGGVETQYF
TRBJ1-1 many TRBV6-5 NA TGTGCCAGCACCAACCCGTCCGGCCCGGCCGCTTTCTTT CASTNPSGPAAFF
TRBJ1-5 many TRBV29-1 TRBD1 TGCAGCGTTGAAGTCGAGGGACAGGGAACGCGTCAGCCCCAGCATTTT CSVEVEGQGTRQPQHF
TRBJ1-5 NA TRBV6-4 NA TGTGCCAGCAGTTACGGGCCAAGCAATCAGCCCCAGCATTTT CASSYGPSNQPQHF
TRBJ2-5 NA TRBV12-3/TRBV12-4 TRBD2 TGTGCCAGCAGTGTTACCGGGGGGGTCATTGCGACCCAGTACTTC CASSVTGGVIATQYF
TRBJ2-7 many TRBV15 TRBD2 TGTGCCACCAGCAGAGACTTAGCGGGACTTACGGGAGTGTACGAGCAGTACTTC CATSRDLAGLTGVYEQYF
TRBJ2-5 many TRBV7-2 NA TGTGCCAGCAGCTTTGGACCGGCTACCCAGTACTTC CASSFGPATQYF
TRBJ1-5 many TRBV30 NA TGTGCCTGGAGTGTACGGGGGGCAGGGAGGAAGCAGCCCCAGCATTTT CAWSVRGAGRKQPQHF
TRBJ1-1 many TRBV12-3/TRBV12-4 TRBD1 TGTGCCAGCAAGAAGGGACAGGGCCGCACTGAAGCTTTCTTT CASKKGQGRTEAFF
TRBJ1-1 NA TRBV5-1 TRBD1 TGCGCCAGCAGCCCCACCCTGACAGGGTTTGAAGCTTTCTTT CASSPTLTGFEAFF
TRBJ1-1 many TRBV18 TRBD1 TGTGCCAGCTCATCCCAGGGGGGGGACACTGAAGCTTTCTTT CASSSQGGDTEAFF
TRBJ1-1 many TRBV28 NA TGTGCCAGCAGGAGAGGGGGAACCTCCGGGACCCTGAACACTGAAGCTTTCTTT CASRRGGTSGTLNTEAFF
TRBJ2-7 many TRBV5-6 TRBD1 TGTGCCAGCAGCTTGGTGACAGGGGACAGCCACGAGCAGTACTTC CASSLVTGDSHEQYF
TRBJ2-4 NA TRBV5-1 TRBD1 TGCGCCAGCAGCTTGGGACAGGGTCTCGAAGACATTCAGTACTTC CASSLGQGLEDIQYF
TRBJ2-7 NA TRBV12-3/TRBV12-4 TRBD1 TGTGCCAGCAGTCTAGGGACAGTGAAAGCCTACGAGCAGTACTTC CASSLGTVKAYEQYF
TRBJ1-6 once TRBV10-3 NA TGTGCCATCAGCCCGGGACTGAATAATTCACCCCTCCACTTT CAISPGLNNSPLHF
TRBJ1-5 NA TRBV6-2/TRBV6-3 NA TGTGCCAGCAGGTGCTTGTTGTTTTTTGCACCGGGACACAACAATCAGCCCCAGCATTTT CASRCLLFFAPGHNNQPQHF